This TCR beta chain was retrieved from a study of cytomegalovirus exposure and HLA in healthy donors. Study details: Earlier, almost 120 million unique TCR beta sequences were recovered from roughly 200 million T cells by an analysis. Study observations and caveats: It was only CMV serostatus that was available as immune exposure information.

Remarks on this clone: Its antigen is undetermined.

This PCR relied on a set of 60 Vbeta primers and 13 Jbeta primers. The method was immunoSEQ multiplex PCR; TCRdb's version includes in-frame clones alone and lacks a portion of them. The sample lists approximately 180,000 clones; over 65% were seen once. Per the germline V gene, CDR1 is ENHRY and CDR2 is SYGVKD. The V end lost 6 bases, the J end lost 8 bases, and 16 bases lay between the germline ends. This CDR3 comprises 13 residues. The origin of this receptor is a woman under 40 in good health and CMV-seronegative. The chain has TRBV10-3 and TRBJ1-2; D call uncertain. Sequencing was done on a sample of PBMCs. This chain's CDR3 is CAIRENLEGGYTF. For the CDR3, the DNA is TGTGCCATCAGGGAGAACTTAGAGGGCGGCTACACCTTC.